What follows are 21 T cell receptor beta chains derived from one specimen sequenced in a study of CD8+ T cells in alopecia areata (dated by TCRdb to between 2018 and 2020). Libraries were built with the immunoSEQ multiplex PCR assay. RNA was extracted from all samples and reverse transcribed into cDNA as template for TCR sequencing. As stored in TCRdb, this immuneACCESS dataset retains in-frame rearrangements with V and J assigned. A fraction of the clones does not appear; measured against another copy, unresolved V genes explain less than half of the discrepancy, and the remainder lacks a known reason. Within this sample are about 210,000 clones, with 50% to 60% of them counted one time only. The ten largest account for roughly 1.5% of the sample. This sample's time point label indicates: less than five weeks on oral tofacitinib. In the paper's terms, the treatment or condition label means: oral pan-JAK inhibitor, 5-10 mg twice daily.

The sequencing used CD4+ T cells sorted from blood, collected at week 4, from a patient treated with tofacitinib. Source of these receptors: a human donor with alopecia areata.

The rearrangement uses TRBV11-2 and TRBJ1-1, with D tentatively TRBD1 (5 bases). CDR3 length equals 14 residues. CDR1 and CDR2 from the germline V gene are SGHAT and FQNNGV. Trimming removed 5 bases at V and 1 base at J, with 11 bases between. For the CDR3, the DNA is TGTGCCAGCAGCAAGGGACCCCCGAACACTGAAGCTTTCTTT. It yields the protein CASSKGPPNTEAFF.

The chain carries TRBV10-3 and TRBJ2-6; D remains ambiguous. The germline CDR1 and CDR2 sequences are ENHRY and SYGVKD. V lost 8 bases to trimming and J lost 3 bases, with 8 bases between them. The CDR3 runs 13 residues. In DNA, the CDR3 is TGTGCCATCTTGATTAGTGGGGCCAACGTCCTGACTTTC. Translating gives CAILISGANVLTF.

The rearrangement uses TRBV5-6 and TRBJ2-7; TRBD2 aligns across 13 bases. The CDR3 extends over 16 amino acids. CDR1 is SGHDT, CDR2 YYEEEE, per germline. Trimming took 3 bases from V and 7 from J; bases not matched to a gene: 10. In nucleotides, the CDR3 is TGTGCCAGCAGCTCCCCTGGACTAGCGGGGGCGGGAGAGCAGTACTTC. This translates into CASSSPGLAGAGEQYF.

This chain uses TRBV14 with TRBJ1-1; D gene ambiguous. The CDR3 contains 15 residues. With 4 bases removed from V and 1 base from J, the gap between germline ends came to 13 bases. Germline CDR1 reads SGHDN; CDR2 reads FVKESK. The CDR3 sequence is CASSRNWVGNTEAFF. In nucleotides, the CDR3 is TGTGCCAGCAGCCGGAATTGGGTGGGGAACACTGAAGCTTTCTTT.

The chain recombines TRBV6-1 with TRBJ1-5; 7 bases agree with TRBD1. V lost 7 bases, J lost 6 bases, and 6 bases stayed unmatched. Germline assignment: CDR1 MNHNS and CDR2 SASEGT. The CDR3 loop spans 13 amino acids. In DNA form, the CDR3 reads TGTGCCAGCAAGTCTAGGGGGCCTCAGCCCCAGCATTTT. It encodes CASKSRGPQPQHF.

This clone came up many times. This sequence joins TRBV19 and TRBJ2-2; maybe TRBD2 (6 bases). This CDR3 contains 15 residues. Germline CDR1 LNHDA, CDR2 SQIVND (reference sequence). V was trimmed by 3 bases and J by 0 bases, leaving 8 bases between them. CDR3 sequence: CASSIGGTNTGELFF. The CDR3, as DNA: TGTGCCAGTAGTATTGGAGGGACGAACACCGGGGAGCTGTTTTTT.

In this sample, this clone turned up a few times. At one boundary the junction diverges from the germline segment, which might be a read error. This sequence joins TRBV5-8 and TRBJ2-5; perhaps TRBD2 as D (5 bases). Germline lookup yields CDR1 SGHTS and CDR2 YDEGEE. CDR3 size: 14 residues. The CDR3 region has the DNA TGTGCCAGCAGTCGGTGGAGGAACCAGGAGACCCAGTACTTC. This gives the protein CASSRWRNQETQYF.

This clone was recorded a few times. The chain links TRBV30 to TRBJ1-4; D remains unclear. Germline V gene sequence: CDR1 GTSNPN, CDR2 SVGIG (reference sequence). The CDR3 has 11 amino acids. With 2 bases removed from V and 12 bases from J, the gap between germline ends came to 10 bases. Here the CDR3 reads CAWSLGGELFF. The CDR3, as DNA: TGTGCCTGGAGTCTCGGTGGAGAACTGTTTTTT.

In DNA, the CDR3 is TGCAGTGCTAGTCGGGTCGGGGAGCTGTTTTTT. Residues: CSASRVGELFF. The chain carries TRBV20-1 and TRBJ2-2; D is uncertain. The CDR3 extends over 11 amino acids. From germline, CDR1 is DFQATT and CDR2 SNEGSKA (reference sequence). Trimming pared 3 bases from V and 7 bases from J, leaving 6 bases between.

The V gene is TRBV18, the J gene TRBJ2-5; D is unclear. Trimming removed 3 bases from V and 4 bases from J, with 12 bases in between. Per germline, CDR1 KGHSH and CDR2 LQKENI. The CDR3 sequence is 14 residues long. The CDR3 loop is CASSPIGRIETQYF. The DNA of the CDR3 is TGTGCCAGCTCACCCATAGGACGGATAGAGACCCAGTACTTC.

This chain connects TRBV6-5 to TRBJ2-6; no clear D gene. Trimming pared 0 bases from V and 4 bases from J, leaving 10 bases between. CDR3 size: 16 residues. Per the germline V gene, CDR1 is MNHEY and CDR2 is SVGAGI. The CDR3: CASSYSIGSGANVLTF. CDR3 sequence (DNA): TGTGCCAGCAGTTACTCGATTGGCTCCGGGGCCAACGTCCTGACTTTC.

This rearrangement joins TRBV7-2 to TRBJ2-2, with no clear D. Germline V CDR1 and CDR2: SGHTA, FQGNSA. The CDR3 totals 13 residues. V lost 5 bases and J 8 bases, leaving 12 bases between the germline ends. CDR3 protein: CASSLSLKGELFF. The DNA for the CDR3 is TGTGCCAGCAGCCTCTCCCTTAAAGGGGAGCTGTTTTTT.

The V and J genes are TRBV10-3 and TRBJ2-5; a weak D match, TRBD1 (6 bases). The end of the DNA aligns better with TRBJ2-7, so the J call may be wrong. The CDR3 covers 12 residues. CDR1 and CDR2 (germline): ENHRY, SYGVKD. CDR3 sequence reads: CATNSGAYEQYF. The CDR3 DNA reads as TGTGCCACCAACTCAGGGGCCTACGAGCAGTACTTC.

J is TRBJ2-1 and V is TRBV30; TRBD1 is a possible D gene (5 bases). The V and J ends lost 4 bases and 1 base respectively, with 11 bases between them. CDR3 length: 14 residues. The V gene's germline CDR1 is GTSNPN and CDR2 SVGIG (reference sequence). The CDR3 here is CAWNGQGSYNEQFF. The CDR3 DNA reads as TGTGCCTGGAATGGTCAGGGATCCTACAATGAGCAGTTCTTC.

V and J are TRBV7-2 and TRBJ2-5, with D perhaps TRBD1 (6 bases). This CDR3 spans 12 amino acids. Trimming removed 6 bases from V and 5 bases from J, with 10 bases in between. CDR1 is SGHTA, CDR2 FQGNSA, per germline. The CDR3 spells CASSRQGETQYF. The DNA of the CDR3 is TGTGCCAGCAGTCGGCAGGGGGAGACCCAGTACTTC.

This chain joins TRBV6-6 and TRBJ2-7; no firm D call. The CDR3 runs 11 residues. The V gene's germline CDR1 is MNHNY and CDR2 SVGAGI (reference sequence). The V and J ends lost 6 bases and 6 bases respectively, with 9 bases between them. CDR3 coding DNA: TGTGCCAGCAGCCAATCCCCCGAGCAGTACTTC. Its translation: CASSQSPEQYF.

The CDR3 here is CASSLRLEQYF. For the CDR3, the DNA is TGTGCCAGCAGTTTACGGCTGGAGCAGTACTTC. The V gene is TRBV28, the J gene TRBJ2-7; no definite D call. The V gene's germline CDR1 is MDHEN and CDR2 SYDVKM. The CDR3 length is 11 residues. The V end lost 2 bases, the J end lost 7 bases, and 6 bases lay between the germline ends.

This chain uses TRBV11-2 with TRBJ2-5; a possible D gene is TRBD1 (5 bases). CDR1 is SGHAT and CDR2 is FQNNGV in the germline V gene. The CDR3 loop spans 15 amino acids. The V end was cut by 1 base, the J end by 3 bases, with 12 bases between. The DNA for the CDR3 is TGTGCCAGCAGCTTAGGCCCCAGGGTCGAAGAGACCCAGTACTTC. It specifies CASSLGPRVEETQYF.

This clone occurred a few times. The chain's CDR3 is CASSGQQGSNQPQHF. Written as DNA, the CDR3 is TGTGCCAGCAGCGGACAACAGGGATCCAATCAGCCCCAGCATTTT. The chain is built from TRBV7-2 and TRBJ1-5; D might be TRBD1 (6 bases). Trimming removed 5 bases from V and 3 bases from J, with 14 bases in between. Germline values: CDR1 SGHTA, CDR2 FQGNSA. CDR3 size: 15 residues.

The chain couples TRBV7-9 to TRBJ2-2; D is unresolved. This CDR3 contains 12 residues. CDR1 is SEHNR, CDR2 FQNEAQ, per germline (reference sequence). V gave up 10 bases and J gave up 2 bases, with 8 bases separating them. CDR3 protein: CAISTNTGELFF. The CDR3 DNA is TGTGCCATTTCGACAAACACCGGGGAGCTGTTTTTT.

J is TRBJ2-1 and V is TRBV19; no firm D call. The CDR3 length is 13 residues. The ends were cut back, 0 bases at V and 9 bases at J, with 9 bases in the middle. Germline values: CDR1 LNHDA, CDR2 SQIVND (reference sequence). The CDR3 loop is CASSIDLRVEQFF. The CDR3 DNA reads as TGTGCCAGTAGTATAGATCTCCGGGTTGAGCAGTTCTTC.